This T cell receptor (beta chain) was identified in a study of cytotoxic CD8 clonotypes in ibrutinib-treated CLL. Looked up from germline, CDR1 is SGHRS and CDR2 is YFSETQ. The CDR3 consists of 16 residues. Trimming cost V 0 bases and J 4 bases; bases outside gene matches: 4. Repertoires were generated with immunoSEQ multiplex PCR, while TCRdb's copy carries only in-frame clones and drops some. The sample shows around 310,000 clones, roughly 79% of them seen only once. V and J are TRBV5-1 and TRBJ2-3; 11 positions agree with TRBD2. This receptor was obtained from a human donor with chronic lymphocytic leukemia. Sequences were derived from PBMCs, sampled before ibrutinib treatment. The chain's CDR3 is CASSLELAGVADTQYF. CDR3 sequence (DNA): TGCGCCAGCAGCTTGGAACTAGCGGGAGTGGCAGATACGCAGTATTTT.